The 16 T cell receptor beta chains below all came from one sample that was sequenced in a study of T cell responses to AZD1222 COVID-19 vaccine. Generated by immunoSEQ multiplex PCR, the TCRdb table keeps only in-frame clones and is missing some. This sample has under 140,000 clones, with about 95% found just once. The specimen was peripheral blood, collected 28 days after the second AZD1222 dose. The source of these receptors is an adult who received the AZD1222 COVID-19 vaccine.

This chain uses TRBV6-5 with TRBJ1-1; 9 bases match TRBD1. The junction had 4 bases not matched to a gene; V was cut back by 6 bases and J by 5 bases. The CDR3 covers 13 residues. CDR1 is MNHEY and CDR2 is SVGAGI in the germline V gene. DNA of the CDR3: TGTGCCAGCAGGGACAGGGGTGGAACTGAAGCTTTCTTT. It translates to CASRDRGGTEAFF.

This chain connects TRBV6-5 to TRBJ2-1, with a possible D match to TRBD1 (5 bases). Trimming stripped 2 bases from V and 4 bases from J, with 9 bases between. The CDR3 runs 14 residues. Germline V gene data show CDR1 as MNHEY and CDR2 as SVGAGI. The CDR3 bases are TGTGCCAGCAGTTACCCAGGGCCATACAATGAGCAGTTCTTC. Translation: CASSYPGPYNEQFF.

The chain carries TRBV11-3 and TRBJ2-2; TRBD2 agrees at 9 bases. The CDR3 spans 16 residues. J was trimmed by 4 bases and V by 4 bases; bases with no gene match: 7. Per the germline V gene, CDR1 is SGHNT and CDR2 is YENEEA. The CDR3 spells CASSSRGGDSTGELFF. As DNA, the CDR3 is TGTGCCAGCAGCTCCCGCGGGGGGGATAGCACCGGGGAGCTGTTTTTT.

The V and J genes are TRBV5-1 and TRBJ1-1, with D perhaps TRBD1 (6 bases). V lost 4 bases, J lost 0 bases, and 16 bases lay in between. CDR3 length: 16 amino acids. Germline loops: CDR1 SGHRS, CDR2 YFSETQ. Here the CDR3 DNA reads TGCGCCAGCAGCCCCAGGCAGGGGCCCTTGAACACTGAAGCTTTCTTT. It yields the protein CASSPRQGPLNTEAFF. Using reference TRBV5-1 and TRBJ1-1 for the parts outside the CDR3, the full variable domain is KAGVTQTPRYLIKTRGQQVTLSCSPISGHRSVSWYQQTPGQGLQFLFEYFSETQRNKGNFPGRFSGRQFSNSRSEMNVSTLELGDSALYLCASSPRQGPLNTEAFFGQGTRLTVV.

V is TRBV5-6 and J is TRBJ1-3; no clear D. CDR3 length: 15 residues. Between the trimmed V and J ends, which lost 2 bases and 0 bases, there was a span of 9 bases. Germline V gives CDR1 SGHDT, CDR2 YYEEEE. The CDR3 DNA is TGTGCCAGCAGCTTCGACATCGGCTCTGGAAACACCATATATTTT. Its protein is CASSFDIGSGNTIYF.

The chain couples TRBV5-1 to TRBJ1-6; D uncertain. CDR3 size: 14 residues. V was pared by 0 bases and J by 8 bases, with 9 bases between. Germline loops: CDR1 SGHRS, CDR2 YFSETQ. CDR3 amino acids: CASSLDSGDSPLHF. In nucleotides, the CDR3 is TGCGCCAGCAGCTTGGACAGCGGGGATTCACCCCTCCACTTT.

This clone came up once. This chain joins TRBV19 and TRBJ1-2, with 11 bases that match TRBD1. The CDR3 is 15 residues long. Germline-derived CDR1 and CDR2 are LNHDA and SQIVND (reference sequence). J gave up 7 bases and V 9 bases, and 13 bases lay outside the gene matches. The CDR3 DNA follows: TGTGCCAGCAGACTTACCGGACAGGGGGCTGGTGGCTACACCTTC. Its protein product is CASRLTGQGAGGYTF.

The V gene is TRBV7-7, the J gene TRBJ2-2; D ambiguous. The CDR3 has 15 amino acids. Germline CDR1 reads SSHAT; CDR2 reads FNYEAQ (reference sequence). V was clipped by 5 bases and J by 2 bases, with 12 bases between them. The CDR3 protein is CASSPGPLNTGELFF. The CDR3 DNA is TGTGCCAGCAGCCCCGGACCTCTCAACACCGGGGAGCTGTTTTTT.

The chain joins TRBV11-2 to TRBJ1-2; 10 bases are a match to TRBD1. V shed 5 bases and J 5 bases; nucleotides not matched to a gene: 2. The germline CDR1 and CDR2 sequences are SGHAT and FQNNGV. This CDR3 region has 13 residues. The CDR3 nucleotides read TGTGCCAGCAGCGGACAGGGGGGATATGGCTACACCTTC. Translation: CASSGQGGYGYTF.

The J gene is TRBJ2-7, the V gene TRBV5-6, with a tentative D call TRBD2 (6 bases). The CDR3 contains 14 residues. Trimming removed 4 bases at V and 9 bases at J, with 20 bases between. Germline assignment: CDR1 SGHDT and CDR2 YYEEEE. CDR3: CASSPLGGSSGQYF. CDR3 bases: TGTGCCAGCAGCCCCCTGGGAGGATCCTCCGGGCAGTACTTC.

J is TRBJ1-2 and V is TRBV15; 7 bases fit TRBD1. The V gene's germline CDR1 is LNHNV and CDR2 YYDKDF (reference sequence). The CDR3 sequence is 14 residues long. J was trimmed by 2 bases and V by 0 bases; bases with no gene match: 0. The CDR3, as DNA: TGTGCCACCAGCAGAGACAGGGGGAACTATGGCTACACCTTC. Translating it yields CATSRDRGNYGYTF.

This clone was seen a few times. The rearrangement joins TRBV7-9 to TRBJ2-3; 9 nucleotides match TRBD2. Germline assignment: CDR1 SEHNR and CDR2 FQNEAQ (reference sequence). Trimming at V came to 5 bases and at J to 2 bases, leaving 5 bases not matched to a gene. This CDR3 contains 15 residues. CDR3 region: CASSAPSGITDTQYF. As DNA, the CDR3 is TGTGCCAGCAGCGCGCCTAGCGGGATCACAGATACGCAGTATTTT.

The chain employs TRBV11-2 and TRBJ2-1, with a possible D match to TRBD2 (7 bases). Trimming left V 0 bases short and J 1 base short, with 13 bases between. CDR1 and CDR2 (germline): SGHAT, FQNNGV. The CDR3 is 17 amino acids. In DNA form, the CDR3 reads TGTGCCAGCAGCTTAGAGCCCGAGGGGGGGTCCTACAATGAGCAGTTCTTC. Translated, it gives CASSLEPEGGSYNEQFF.

This rearrangement joins TRBV27 to TRBJ1-1; D is undetermined. Germline CDR1 is MNHEY and CDR2 is SMNVEV (reference sequence). CDR3 length: 13 residues. Trimming cost V 3 bases and J 5 bases, with 10 bases left between them. The CDR3 DNA sequence: TGTGCCAGCAGTTTGGGGTCAGGTACTGAAGCTTTCTTT. The encoded protein is CASSLGSGTEAFF.

The rearrangement joins TRBV2 to TRBJ1-6; no clear D. The germline V gene has CDR1 SNHLY and CDR2 FYNNEI. V gave up 8 bases and J gave up 11 bases, with 7 bases separating them. The CDR3 length is 10 residues. The CDR3 nucleotides read TGTGCCAGCCTCTCTCCACCCCTCCACTTT. It encodes CASLSPPLHF.

The chain joins TRBV11-3 to TRBJ2-3; weak D call: TRBD2 (5 bases). CDR3 length equals 14 residues. Germline assignment: CDR1 SGHNT and CDR2 YENEEA. V was pared by 6 bases and J by 0 bases, with 10 bases between. The CDR3 loop reads CASSPRESTDTQYF. Here the CDR3 DNA reads TGTGCCAGCAGTCCGAGGGAGAGCACAGATACGCAGTATTTT.